One sample yielded the 23 T cell receptor beta chains listed below, sequenced in a study of cytomegalovirus exposure and HLA in healthy donors. Primers for the PCR totalled 60 Vbeta and 13 Jbeta. Profiling relied on immunoSEQ multiplex PCR, and the TCRdb table lists in-frame clones only, not all of them. The sample contains more than 80,000 clones, approximately 82% of which appear only once. The sequencing input was PBMCs. The receptors derive from a man aged 35 to 55 in good health and CMV-seronegative.

This sequence joins TRBV2 and TRBJ2-2, with D possibly matching TRBD1 (5 bases). Trimming removed 4 bases from V and 3 bases from J, with 12 bases in between. The length of the CDR3 is 15 residues. CDR1 is SNHLY and CDR2 is FYNNEI in the germline V gene. The CDR3 coding sequence is TGTGCCAGCAGTGGTCAACAGGTTGACACCGGGGAGCTGTTTTTT. This codes for CASSGQQVDTGELFF.

The genes are TRBV4-2 and TRBJ2-5; 10 bases fit TRBD1. This CDR3 spans 15 amino acids. Losses at the gene ends were 0 bases for V and 5 bases for J; bases not matched to a gene: 3. CDR1 and CDR2 from the germline V gene are LGHNA and YNFKEQ. CDR3 coding DNA: TGTGCCAGCAGCCAAGAGACAGGGGGCCCGGAGACCCAGTACTTC. Translation gives CASSQETGGPETQYF.

The chain employs TRBV5-1 and TRBJ2-3, with 8 bases aligning to TRBD1. The length of the CDR3 is 16 residues. Germline V gene lookup returns CDR1 SGHRS and CDR2 YFSETQ. The V and J ends lost 4 bases and 1 base, in that order; junction bases with no gene match: 8. CDR3 coding DNA: TGCGCCAGCAGCCCCGGACAGGGATCGGGCACAGATACGCAGTATTTT. Translated, it gives CASSPGQGSGTDTQYF. Variable domain in full (rest from reference TRBV5-1 and TRBJ2-3): KAGVTQTPRYLIKTRGQQVTLSCSPISGHRSVSWYQQTPGQGLQFLFEYFSETQRNKGNFPGRFSGRQFSNSRSEMNVSTLELGDSALYLCASSPGQGSGTDTQYFGPGTRLTVL.

J is TRBJ2-7 and V is TRBV19; 8 bases fit TRBD1. The CDR3 is 15 residues long. V was clipped by 5 bases and J by 2 bases; unmatched bases: 8. Germline V gene lookup returns CDR1 LNHDA and CDR2 SQIVND (reference sequence). The CDR3 DNA follows: TGTGCCAGTAGTCCCAGACAGGGGCAAACCTACGAGCAGTACTTC. It yields the protein CASSPRQGQTYEQYF. Based on the CDR3 plus reference TRBV19 and TRBJ2-7, the full variable domain is DGGITQSPKYLFRKEGQNVTLSCEQNLNHDAMYWYRQDPGQGLRLIYYSQIVNDFQKGDIAEGYSVSREKKESFPLTVTSAQKNPTAFYLCASSPRQGQTYEQYFGPGTRLTVT.

This chain connects TRBV7-3 to TRBJ2-1; 14 bases fit TRBD2. J was trimmed by 9 bases and V by 1 base; bases with no gene match: 2. The CDR3 extends over 15 amino acids. Germline CDR1 is SGHTA and CDR2 is FQGTGA. CDR3 protein: CASSLNGLAGGEQFF. CDR3 nucleotides: TGTGCCAGCAGCTTAAATGGACTAGCGGGGGGTGAGCAGTTCTTC.

The V call is TRBV5-1, the J call TRBJ1-3; 9 bases map to TRBD1. Trimming at V came to 4 bases and at J to 2 bases, leaving 4 bases not matched to a gene. CDR1 and CDR2 from the germline V gene are SGHRS and YFSETQ. The CDR3 length is 15 residues. CDR3 loop: CASSRQGEPGNTIYF. DNA for the CDR3: TGCGCCAGCAGCCGACAGGGGGAGCCTGGAAACACCATATATTTT.

This sequence joins TRBV19 and TRBJ1-1; maybe TRBD1 (5 bases). The V gene lost 1 base and the J gene lost 5 bases, with 17 bases spanning the gap. The V gene's germline CDR1 is LNHDA and CDR2 SQIVND (reference sequence). The CDR3 sequence is 16 residues long. CDR3 bases: TGTGCCAGTAGTATAGCCGCTTGGGCAGGGTGGACTGAAGCTTTCTTT. It codes for CASSIAAWAGWTEAFF. The full variable domain, completed using reference TRBV19 and TRBJ1-1, is DGGITQSPKYLFRKEGQNVTLSCEQNLNHDAMYWYRQDPGQGLRLIYYSQIVNDFQKGDIAEGYSVSREKKESFPLTVTSAQKNPTAFYLCASSIAAWAGWTEAFFGQGTRLTVV.

CDR3 DNA: TGTGCCAGCAGTCCGGACAGTTACTATGGCTACACCTTC. This sequence encodes CASSPDSYYGYTF. The chain uses TRBV2 and TRBJ1-2; D may be TRBD1 (6 bases). This CDR3 region has 13 residues. Trimming cost V 5 bases and J 3 bases, with 10 bases left between them. The V gene's germline CDR1 is SNHLY and CDR2 FYNNEI.

The V and J genes are TRBV5-1 and TRBJ2-3; a weak D match, TRBD2 (6 bases). CDR1 and CDR2 from the germline V gene are SGHRS and YFSETQ. The CDR3 extends over 18 amino acids. Deletions cut 0 bases from V and 3 bases from J, with 20 bases between. The CDR3 reads CASSLGWDSDLRTDTQYF. Here the CDR3 DNA reads TGCGCCAGCAGCTTGGGATGGGACTCGGACTTAAGGACAGATACGCAGTATTTT.

The genes are TRBV11-3 and TRBJ2-5, with D perhaps matching TRBD1 (6 bases). The CDR3 has 13 amino acids. The V end was cut by 5 bases, the J end by 9 bases, with 16 bases between. Germline CDR1 and CDR2: SGHNT and YENEEA. Here the CDR3 DNA reads TGTGCCAGCAGCAGAAGGACAGCTAGGGCCCAGTACTTC. It is translated as CASSRRTARAQYF.

This clone is a singleton in its sample. The rearrangement uses TRBV4-1 and TRBJ2-5; 8 bases match TRBD1. V trimming: 1 base; J trimming: 3 bases; junction bases outside the gene matches: 4. From germline, CDR1 is MGHRA and CDR2 YSYEKL. The length of the CDR3 is 15 residues. CDR3 sequence (DNA): TGCGCCAGCAGCCAAGGGACAGGGTGGAAAGAGACCCAGTACTTC. Residues: CASSQGTGWKETQYF.

The J gene is TRBJ2-2, the V gene TRBV19, with 8 bases identical to TRBD1. The germline gives CDR1 LNHDA, CDR2 SQIVND (reference sequence). V was pared by 3 bases and J by 3 bases, with 6 bases of the junction left unmatched. The CDR3 is 16 residues long. The CDR3 reads CASSIRNRGDTGELFF. CDR3 DNA: TGTGCCAGTAGTATTCGGAACAGGGGGGACACCGGGGAGCTGTTTTTT.

The chain has TRBV5-4 and TRBJ1-6, with D unclear. CDR1 is SGHNT and CDR2 is YYREEE in the germline V gene (reference sequence). Trimming cost V 4 bases and J 7 bases, with 18 bases left between them. The CDR3 covers 16 residues. The CDR3 DNA is TGTGCCAGCAGCCCCCGTAATTCAGGCGAGAATTCACCCCTCCACTTT. Protein sequence: CASSPRNSGENSPLHF.

The gene calls are TRBV30 and TRBJ2-7, with a possible D match to TRBD2 (5 bases). The CDR3 has 16 residues. V was cut by 4 bases and J by 4 bases, with 23 bases left in between. CDR1 GTSNPN and CDR2 SVGIG come from the germline V gene (reference sequence). In nucleotides, the CDR3 is TGTGCCTGGACCCCCCGGGGTGACCCGAGACCATACGAGCAGTACTTC. Residues: CAWTPRGDPRPYEQYF.

Only a few counts were recorded for this clone. This chain connects TRBV16 to TRBJ2-7; D gene uncertain. V dropped 2 bases and J dropped 6 bases, with 5 bases sitting between them. Germline V lookup: CDR1 KGHSY, CDR2 FQNENV. The length of the CDR3 is 11 residues. The CDR3 region has the DNA TGTGCCAGCAGCCAAGAAGCCGAGCAGTACTTC. It encodes CASSQEAEQYF.

V and J are TRBV5-1 and TRBJ2-3; D is perhaps TRBD2 (6 bases). The CDR3 totals 14 residues. Trimming pared 4 bases from V and 8 bases from J, leaving 17 bases between. The germline V gene has CDR1 SGHRS and CDR2 YFSETQ. Here the CDR3 reads CASSPQAGTSTQYF. The CDR3 DNA is TGCGCCAGCAGCCCACAGGCGGGGACTTCTACGCAGTATTTT. The full variable domain, in which reference TRBV5-1 and TRBJ2-3 provide the parts outside the CDR3, is KAGVTQTPRYLIKTRGQQVTLSCSPISGHRSVSWYQQTPGQGLQFLFEYFSETQRNKGNFPGRFSGRQFSNSRSEMNVSTLELGDSALYLCASSPQAGTSTQYFGPGTRLTVL.

This clone showed up just a few times. The genes are TRBV5-5 and TRBJ2-5, with 7 bases fitting TRBD1. V gave up 4 bases and J gave up 1 base; unmatched junction bases: 4. The CDR3 spans 14 residues. Germline assignment: CDR1 SGHKS and CDR2 YYEKEE (reference sequence). DNA for the CDR3: TGTGCCAGCAGCCAACGACAGGGCCAAGAGACCCAGTACTTC. Translated, it gives CASSQRQGQETQYF.

V usage is TRBV7-9 and J usage is TRBJ2-3, with D possibly TRBD2 on 5 matching bases. Trimming took 5 bases from V and 2 from J, leaving 14 bases between them. CDR3 length: 15 residues. Germline V CDR1 and CDR2: SEHNR, FQNEAQ (reference sequence). CDR3 nucleotides: TGTGCCAGCAGCCCAGGACTGTCATCCACAGATACGCAGTATTTT. Amino acid sequence: CASSPGLSSTDTQYF.

The rearrangement links TRBV5-5 to TRBJ2-7; TRBD2 matches 7 bases. CDR3 length: 13 amino acids. Trimming cost V 4 bases and J 5 bases; bases outside gene matches: 6. CDR1 and CDR2 from the germline V gene are SGHKS and YYEKEE (reference sequence). The CDR3, as DNA: TGTGCCAGCAGCAAAGCGGGGTTGGACGAGCAGTACTTC. This encodes CASSKAGLDEQYF. Using reference TRBV5-5 and TRBJ2-7 for the parts outside the CDR3, the full variable domain is DAGVTQSPTHLIKTRGQQVTLRCSPISGHKSVSWYQQVLGQGPQFIFQYYEKEERGRGNFPDRFSARQFPNYSSELNVNALLLGDSALYLCASSKAGLDEQYFGPGTRLTVT.

Concerning this clone itself: The final CDR3 position lacks the conserved phenylalanine or tryptophan, pointing to a likely read error. The genes are TRBV6-1 and TRBJ2-7, with D unresolved. In germline, CDR1 is MNHNS, CDR2 SASEGT. The CDR3 is made up of 15 amino acids. The V end lost 2 bases, the J end lost 1 base, and 12 bases lay between the germline ends. In DNA, the CDR3 is TGTGCCAGCAGTGAACGCAGGATTAATTCCTACGAGCAGTACCTC. Translation gives CASSERRINSYEQYL.

This chain uses TRBV28 with TRBJ1-2; D unclear. The CDR3 has 15 residues. In germline, CDR1 is MDHEN, CDR2 SYDVKM. The V gene lost 5 bases and the J gene lost 0 bases, with 13 bases spanning the gap. The CDR3 sequence is CASSRVGGTNYGYTF. The CDR3, as DNA: TGTGCCAGCAGTCGTGTGGGAGGAACTAACTATGGCTACACCTTC.

The chain recombines TRBV4-1 with TRBJ2-7, with D perhaps matching TRBD1 (5 bases). Germline-derived CDR1 and CDR2 are MGHRA and YSYEKL. The CDR3 has 15 residues. V was trimmed by 0 bases and J by 3 bases, leaving 12 bases between them. Here the CDR3 reads CASSQESQQDYEQYF. The CDR3 DNA is TGCGCCAGCAGCCAAGAATCCCAACAGGACTACGAGCAGTACTTC.

This chain uses TRBV10-3 with TRBJ2-3; 7 bases fit TRBD1. Germline lookup yields CDR1 ENHRY and CDR2 SYGVKD. The CDR3 runs 15 residues. V lost 2 bases to trimming and J lost 4 bases; unmatched junction nucleotides: 6. The CDR3 sequence is CAISENRGWADTQYF. CDR3 bases: TGTGCCATCAGTGAGAACAGGGGTTGGGCAGATACGCAGTATTTT.